This T cell receptor (beta chain) was observed in a study of blood T cell repertoires in COVID-19. The wider study: Sources were T cells, B-cell-depleted T cells, or PBMCs; the material itself was cDNA or gDNA.

Germline values: CDR1 SGDLS, CDR2 YYNGEE. This CDR3 has 20 amino acids. The ends lost 5 bases at V and 0 bases at J; junction bases unmatched: 20. In the authors' methods: Estimates of nucleated cell counts were drawn from the amplification of reference gene primers. Some clones are missing from TCRdb's copy, which holds only in-frame ones; the method was immunoSEQ multiplex PCR. That table gives V, J and clone size, and the DNA gave D and trimming. The sample has approximately 91,000 clones, about 80% seen once. Sequenced input: peripheral blood. V and J are TRBV9 and TRBJ2-1; 7 bases fit TRBD1. This clonotype originated in a man aged 65 to 79 with acute or convalescent COVID-19. The CDR3 protein is CASSLGPGQKLISSYNEQFF. The CDR3 DNA reads TGTGCCAGCAGTCTGGGCCCGGGACAGAAACTTATCAGCTCCTACAATGAGCAGTTCTTC.